A selection of T cell receptor beta chains follows, all from one sample in a study of early T cells in non-severe SARS-CoV-2 infection. Each CDR3 protein gets one entry after TCRdb re-called the 5' RACE reads with MiXCR. The sample holds about 90,000 distinct CDR3 sequences, about 12% seen once. Sequenced material: whole blood, taken at baseline. The receptor set was obtained from an adult who was a healthcare worker with PCR-confirmed SARS-CoV-2 infection or an uninfected control (not recorded which). Both conserved end residues are part of each CDR3. The D gene is left open where the match is weak. Some rows mark clone size as missing; the rest say once, few, many or name a class of expanded clone.

cdr3_nt: TGTGCCAGCAGCTCAAGGGCAGGGGCGGCCTACGAGCAGTACTTC
cdr3_aa: CASSSRAGAAYEQYF
d_call: -
clone_size: few
v_call: TRBV11-3
j_call: TRBJ2-7

cdr3_nt: TGTGCCAGCAGCTTAAACAGGGAAAGTACGAACACCGGGGAGCTGTTTTTT
cdr3_aa: CASSLNRESTNTGELFF
d_call: -
clone_size: -
v_call: TRBV5-5
j_call: TRBJ2-2

cdr3_nt: TGCAGCGCAGATACCGGGACTTCAGGCCTTGAGCAGTTCTTC
cdr3_aa: CSADTGTSGLEQFF
d_call: -
clone_size: few
v_call: TRBV29-1
j_call: TRBJ2-1

cdr3_nt: TGCAGCGTTGCCCCGACTAGCGGTAGTTACAATGAGCAGTTCTTC
cdr3_aa: CSVAPTSGSYNEQFF
d_call: TRBD2
clone_size: few
v_call: TRBV29-1
j_call: TRBJ2-1

cdr3_nt: TGTGCCAGCAGACCTCAGGAAACGAACACTGAAGCTTTCTTT
cdr3_aa: CASRPQETNTEAFF
d_call: -
clone_size: once
v_call: TRBV12-3/TRBV12-4
j_call: TRBJ1-1

cdr3_nt: TGTGCCAGCAGCTCCTCAGGCACCGAGACCCAGTACTTC
cdr3_aa: CASSSSGTETQYF
d_call: -
clone_size: few
v_call: TRBV7-9
j_call: TRBJ2-5

cdr3_nt: TGTGCCAGCAGCGGAACAGGAGCCCGACTAGCCCGGTCGAAAGATACGCAGTATTTT
cdr3_aa: CASSGTGARLARSKDTQYF
d_call: TRBD2
clone_size: -
v_call: TRBV5-5
j_call: TRBJ2-3

cdr3_nt: TGTGCCAGCAGCTTTTTCACAGGGGGCGGTTATAGCAATCAGCCCCAGCATTTT
cdr3_aa: CASSFFTGGGYSNQPQHF
d_call: TRBD1
clone_size: -
v_call: TRBV12-3/TRBV12-4
j_call: TRBJ1-5

cdr3_nt: TGTGCCAGCAGCCGAGAGACCCGACGGACAGCTGGTAATTCACCCCTCCACTTT
cdr3_aa: CASSRETRRTAGNSPLHF
d_call: -
clone_size: -
v_call: TRBV4-2
j_call: TRBJ1-6

cdr3_nt: TGTGCCAGCAGCCGGAAAACAGATACGCAGTATTTT
cdr3_aa: CASSRKTDTQYF
d_call: -
clone_size: few
v_call: TRBV5-8
j_call: TRBJ2-3

cdr3_nt: TGTGCCAGCAGTGTCGCGGGGAACACTGAAGCTTTCTTT
cdr3_aa: CASSVAGNTEAFF
d_call: -
clone_size: many
v_call: TRBV2
j_call: TRBJ1-1

cdr3_nt: TGTGCCGGATCGTCCAGGGGTAGGGTTGAGAATTCACCCCTCCACTTT
cdr3_aa: CAGSSRGRVENSPLHF
d_call: -
clone_size: -
v_call: TRBV28
j_call: TRBJ1-6

cdr3_nt: TGTGCCAGCACCCACCGAGGGTTTGGTAGCAATCAGCCCCAGCATTTT
cdr3_aa: CASTHRGFGSNQPQHF
d_call: -
clone_size: many
v_call: TRBV12-3/TRBV12-4
j_call: TRBJ1-5

cdr3_nt: TGTGCCAGCAGTTACGCGAGGGACTACAATGAGCAGTTCTTC
cdr3_aa: CASSYARDYNEQFF
d_call: -
clone_size: few
v_call: TRBV6-2/TRBV6-3
j_call: TRBJ2-1

cdr3_nt: TGCAGTGCTAGGGAAACCACTAGCGAGCACTACGAGCAGTACTTC
cdr3_aa: CSARETTSEHYEQYF
d_call: TRBD2
clone_size: -
v_call: TRBV20-1
j_call: TRBJ2-7

cdr3_nt: TGTGCCAGCTCACCTCCCGACAGGTACGGGACTGAAGCTTTCTTT
cdr3_aa: CASSPPDRYGTEAFF
d_call: -
clone_size: -
v_call: TRBV18
j_call: TRBJ1-1

cdr3_nt: TGTGCCAGCAGCAATAGGGGGCCCACTGAAGCTTTCTTT
cdr3_aa: CASSNRGPTEAFF
d_call: TRBD1
clone_size: few
v_call: TRBV12-3/TRBV12-4
j_call: TRBJ1-1

cdr3_nt: TGTGCCAGCAGTTTATGGGACGCGGGGGGCGACACAGATACGCAGTATTTT
cdr3_aa: CASSLWDAGGDTDTQYF
d_call: TRBD2
clone_size: few
v_call: TRBV12-3/TRBV12-4
j_call: TRBJ2-3

cdr3_nt: TGTGCCAGCAGTTCCCATGTCGGGGGTAGAGGTAATGAGCAGTTCTTC
cdr3_aa: CASSSHVGGRGNEQFF
d_call: -
clone_size: few
v_call: TRBV28
j_call: TRBJ2-1

cdr3_nt: TGCAGTGCTAGCGACAGGGGGCGCCGGACTGAAGCTTTCTTT
cdr3_aa: CSASDRGRRTEAFF
d_call: TRBD1
clone_size: -
v_call: TRBV20-1
j_call: TRBJ1-1

cdr3_nt: TGCGCCAGCAGCCCCGACAGCTACGAGCAGTACTTC
cdr3_aa: CASSPDSYEQYF
d_call: -
clone_size: many
v_call: TRBV5-1
j_call: TRBJ2-7

cdr3_nt: TGTGCCAGCAGTAGCGGGGGCCGCACAGATACGCAGTATTTT
cdr3_aa: CASSSGGRTDTQYF
d_call: TRBD2
clone_size: few
v_call: TRBV13
j_call: TRBJ2-3

cdr3_nt: TGTGCCAGCAGCTTCGAGGATTTTGGGAACACTGAAGCTTTCTTT
cdr3_aa: CASSFEDFGNTEAFF
d_call: -
clone_size: -
v_call: TRBV11-2
j_call: TRBJ1-1

cdr3_nt: TGTGCCAGCAGCCAAGTCCCCTCCACAGATACGCAGTATTTT
cdr3_aa: CASSQVPSTDTQYF
d_call: -
clone_size: -
v_call: TRBV3-1
j_call: TRBJ2-3

cdr3_nt: TGCAGCTCCCAGGGGGCGGCGGAGACCCAGTACTTC
cdr3_aa: CSSQGAAETQYF
d_call: TRBD1
clone_size: -
v_call: TRBV29-1
j_call: TRBJ2-5

cdr3_nt: TGCGCCAGCAGCTTAACTAGCGGGGTGGACCTGGCCCAGTACTTC
cdr3_aa: CASSLTSGVDLAQYF
d_call: TRBD2
clone_size: few
v_call: TRBV5-1
j_call: TRBJ2-5

cdr3_nt: TGCAGTGCTAGTAGGGGGGCAGGGAACACCGGGGAGCTGTTTTTT
cdr3_aa: CSASRGAGNTGELFF
d_call: -
clone_size: -
v_call: TRBV20-1
j_call: TRBJ2-2

cdr3_nt: TGTGCCAGCAGTTTCGGACAGGGATTGTATCAGCCCCAGCATTTT
cdr3_aa: CASSFGQGLYQPQHF
d_call: TRBD1
clone_size: -
v_call: TRBV27
j_call: TRBJ1-5

cdr3_nt: TGTGCCAGCAGCCGGGAGACCCAGTACTTC
cdr3_aa: CASSRETQYF
d_call: -
clone_size: few
v_call: TRBV6-6
j_call: TRBJ2-5

cdr3_nt: TGTGCCAGCAGCGCACGACTAGCGGGAGGCCCGACGCAGTATTTT
cdr3_aa: CASSARLAGGPTQYF
d_call: TRBD2
clone_size: few
v_call: TRBV9
j_call: TRBJ2-3

cdr3_nt: TGTGCCAGCGGCGGGCGGCGGTTTAAGCAGTTCTTC
cdr3_aa: CASGGRRFKQFF
d_call: -
clone_size: many
v_call: TRBV6-1
j_call: TRBJ2-1

cdr3_nt: TGCGCCAGCAGCTTGAATCCGGGACTAGCGGCTAGCGGCACAGATACGCAGTATTTT
cdr3_aa: CASSLNPGLAASGTDTQYF
d_call: TRBD2
clone_size: -
v_call: TRBV5-1
j_call: TRBJ2-3

cdr3_nt: TGTGCTAGTCGGACAGGGGGTACAGATACGCAGTATTTT
cdr3_aa: CASRTGGTDTQYF
d_call: TRBD1
clone_size: many
v_call: TRBV12-5
j_call: TRBJ2-3

cdr3_nt: TGCGCCAGCAGCGAAGGCGGGAGGGCCGCCGGAAACGAGCAGTACTTC
cdr3_aa: CASSEGGRAAGNEQYF
d_call: TRBD2
clone_size: many
v_call: TRBV5-1
j_call: TRBJ2-7

cdr3_nt: TGTGCCAGCAGTCCCCCCTCGACTAGCGGGGGTACGGACCAGTACTTC
cdr3_aa: CASSPPSTSGGTDQYF
d_call: TRBD2
clone_size: -
v_call: TRBV28
j_call: TRBJ2-5

cdr3_nt: TGTGCCAGCAGCCCAAAACTCGGGTATACTGAAGCTTTCTTT
cdr3_aa: CASSPKLGYTEAFF
d_call: -
clone_size: -
v_call: TRBV3-1
j_call: TRBJ1-1

cdr3_nt: TGTGCCAGCAGCTTAGCTTCCGGGACACCTGATGAAGCTTTCTTT
cdr3_aa: CASSLASGTPDEAFF
d_call: -
clone_size: few
v_call: TRBV7-2
j_call: TRBJ1-1

cdr3_nt: TGTGCCAGCAGTTTGGGCGATAATGAGCAGTTCTTC
cdr3_aa: CASSLGDNEQFF
d_call: -
clone_size: few
v_call: TRBV28
j_call: TRBJ2-1

cdr3_nt: TGTGCCAGCAGTGAAGCAGGGCTCTTCGGGCAGTTCTTC
cdr3_aa: CASSEAGLFGQFF
d_call: -
clone_size: many
v_call: TRBV2
j_call: TRBJ2-1

cdr3_nt: TGCGCCAGCAGCGGGCAGCCCACCGGGGAGCTGTTTTTT
cdr3_aa: CASSGQPTGELFF
d_call: -
clone_size: -
v_call: TRBV10-1
j_call: TRBJ2-2

cdr3_nt: TGTGCCAGCAGCCCGTTGTCGGGGAGCTCCTACAATGAGCAGTTCTTC
cdr3_aa: CASSPLSGSSYNEQFF
d_call: -
clone_size: -
v_call: TRBV7-9
j_call: TRBJ2-1

cdr3_nt: TGTGCCAGCAGCCTGCGGGAGGGACAGTCCTACAATGAGCAGTTCTTC
cdr3_aa: CASSLREGQSYNEQFF
d_call: TRBD2
clone_size: -
v_call: TRBV7-9
j_call: TRBJ2-1

cdr3_nt: TGCAGCAGGACACAAAAAGAGACCCAGTACTTC
cdr3_aa: CSRTQKETQYF
d_call: -
clone_size: -
v_call: TRBV29-1
j_call: TRBJ2-5

cdr3_nt: TGTGCCAGCAGCGCCGTCCCAGGGGCGGGAAAACTGTTTTTT
cdr3_aa: CASSAVPGAGKLFF
d_call: -
clone_size: -
v_call: TRBV5-5
j_call: TRBJ1-4

cdr3_nt: TGCGCCAGCAGCTACCTCACTGGGGCCAACGTCCTGACTTTC
cdr3_aa: CASSYLTGANVLTF
d_call: -
clone_size: -
v_call: TRBV5-1
j_call: TRBJ2-6

cdr3_nt: TGTGCCAGCGGACAGGGGCACGGGGAGCTGTTTTTT
cdr3_aa: CASGQGHGELFF
d_call: TRBD1
clone_size: many
v_call: TRBV7-6
j_call: TRBJ2-2

cdr3_nt: TGCGCCAGCAGCTCAGAGGACCTGAGCTCCTACAATGAGCAGTTCTTC
cdr3_aa: CASSSEDLSSYNEQFF
d_call: -
clone_size: -
v_call: TRBV5-1
j_call: TRBJ2-1

cdr3_nt: TGTGCCAGTAGTAGGGGGAATGAGCAGTTCTTC
cdr3_aa: CASSRGNEQFF
d_call: -
clone_size: few
v_call: TRBV19
j_call: TRBJ2-1

cdr3_nt: TGTGCCAGCAGTTATGGGGACAGACCCTACGAGCAGTACTTC
cdr3_aa: CASSYGDRPYEQYF
d_call: TRBD1
clone_size: -
v_call: TRBV6-5
j_call: TRBJ2-7

cdr3_nt: TGTGCCAGCAGCGCAGGGACGGGCTTATACAATGAGCAGTTCTTC
cdr3_aa: CASSAGTGLYNEQFF
d_call: -
clone_size: -
v_call: TRBV9
j_call: TRBJ2-1